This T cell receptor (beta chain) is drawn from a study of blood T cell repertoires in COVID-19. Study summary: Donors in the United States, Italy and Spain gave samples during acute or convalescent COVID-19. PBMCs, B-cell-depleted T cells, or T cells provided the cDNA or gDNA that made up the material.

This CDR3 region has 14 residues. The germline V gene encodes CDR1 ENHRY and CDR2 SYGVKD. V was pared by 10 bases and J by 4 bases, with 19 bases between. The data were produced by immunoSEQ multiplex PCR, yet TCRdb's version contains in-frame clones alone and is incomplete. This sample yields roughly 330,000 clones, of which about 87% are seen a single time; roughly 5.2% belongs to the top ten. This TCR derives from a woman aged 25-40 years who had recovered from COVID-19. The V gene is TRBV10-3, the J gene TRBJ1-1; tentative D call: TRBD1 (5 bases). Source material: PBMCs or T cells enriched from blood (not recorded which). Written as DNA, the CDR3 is TGTGCCACGCGGGGGGGAGGAGAGGGCACTGAAGCTTTCTTT. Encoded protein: CATRGGGEGTEAFF.